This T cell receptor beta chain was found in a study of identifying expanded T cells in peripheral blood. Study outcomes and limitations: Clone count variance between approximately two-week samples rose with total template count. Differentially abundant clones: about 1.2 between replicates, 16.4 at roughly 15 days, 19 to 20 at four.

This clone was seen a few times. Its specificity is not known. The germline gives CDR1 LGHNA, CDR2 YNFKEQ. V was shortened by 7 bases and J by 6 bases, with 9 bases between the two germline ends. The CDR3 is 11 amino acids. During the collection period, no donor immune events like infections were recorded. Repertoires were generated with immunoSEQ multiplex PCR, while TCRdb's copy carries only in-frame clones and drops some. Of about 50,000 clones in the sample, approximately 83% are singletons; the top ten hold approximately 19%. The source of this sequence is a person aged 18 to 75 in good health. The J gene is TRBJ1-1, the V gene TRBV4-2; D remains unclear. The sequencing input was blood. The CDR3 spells CASTEGAEAFF. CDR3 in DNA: TGTGCCAGCACCGAAGGAGCTGAAGCTTTCTTT.